The 25 T cell receptor beta chains given below trace back to one sample, sequenced in a study of shared T cell receptors in the human thymus. Profiling relied on immunoSEQ multiplex PCR, and the TCRdb table lists in-frame clones only, not all of them. This sample has about 610,000 clones, with roughly 90% found just once. In addition, the sample was reused for a study of human thymus T cells.

Sequenced material: thymocytes. Source of these receptors: a boy younger than two with a congenital heart defect.

The chain recombines TRBV28 with TRBJ1-2; D gene unclear. The germline V and J ends were trimmed by 2 bases and 7 bases, with 26 bases remaining between them. CDR1 is MDHEN and CDR2 is SYDVKM in the germline V gene. The CDR3 has 18 residues. CDR3 nucleotides: TGTGCCAGCAGTTTACGTCAAAGGGAGCAGGTGCGCAGCTTTGGCTACACCTTC. As protein: CASSLRQREQVRSFGYTF.

V usage is TRBV7-8 and J usage is TRBJ1-5, with 11 positions matching TRBD1. Germline V lookup: CDR1 SGHVS, CDR2 FQNEAQ. The CDR3 has 18 residues. Trimming removed 5 bases from V and 0 bases from J; junction bases left unmatched: 9. CDR3 sequence reads: CASSTRTGGFHSNQPQHF. CDR3 sequence (DNA): TGTGCCAGCAGCACCCGGACAGGGGGCTTCCATAGCAATCAGCCCCAGCATTTT.

This chain joins TRBV4-3 and TRBJ2-1, with 16 bases identical to TRBD2. The CDR3 totals 15 residues. The germline CDR1 and CDR2 sequences are LGHNA and YSLEER. With V trimmed by 3 bases and J by 8 bases, 1 base remained unmatched. The CDR3 sequence is CASSQGLAGGDEQFF. The CDR3 DNA reads TGCGCCAGCAGCCAGGGACTAGCGGGGGGGGATGAGCAGTTCTTC.

This chain connects TRBV10-1 to TRBJ1-2; TRBD1 aligns across 10 bases. The germline CDR1 and CDR2 sequences are WNHNN and SYGVQD (reference sequence). Unmatched junction bases numbered 2, after V lost 5 bases and J lost 5 bases. This CDR3 is 13 amino acids long. Written as DNA, the CDR3 is TGCGCCAGCAGTTTGGGACAGGGGTATGGCTACACCTTC. Translation gives CASSLGQGYGYTF.

This chain connects TRBV7-2 to TRBJ2-5, with 10 bases fitting TRBD1. After removal of 5 bases from V and 4 bases from J, the junction contained 10 bases not matched to a gene. The germline V gene has CDR1 SGHTA and CDR2 FQGNSA. The CDR3 sequence is 16 residues long. In DNA form, the CDR3 reads TGTGCCAGCAGCCTCGAGACAGGGGGCCCTTTAGAGACCCAGTACTTC. This codes for CASSLETGGPLETQYF. The variable domain in full, completed from reference TRBV7-2 and TRBJ2-5, reads GAGVSQSPSNKVTEKGKDVELRCDPISGHTALYWYRQSLGQGLEFLIYFQGNSAPDKSGLPSDRFSAERTGGSVSTLTIQRTQQEDSAVYLCASSLETGGPLETQYFGPGTRLLVL.

V and J are TRBV4-3 and TRBJ1-2; perhaps TRBD1 as D (6 bases). Deletions cut 3 bases from V and 4 bases from J, with 21 bases between. This CDR3 has 17 amino acids. CDR1 LGHNA and CDR2 YSLEER come from the germline V gene. The CDR3 protein is CASSQARQRTASYGYTF. In nucleotides, the CDR3 is TGCGCCAGCAGCCAGGCCCGTCAGAGGACAGCAAGCTATGGCTACACCTTC.

The chain has TRBV27 and TRBJ1-3; the D gene is possibly TRBD1 (6 bases). From germline, CDR1 is MNHEY and CDR2 SMNVEV (reference sequence). Deletions cut 5 bases from V and 4 bases from J, with 12 bases between. This CDR3 spans 14 amino acids. CDR3 sequence: CASSPAQGGNTIYF. The CDR3 coding sequence is TGTGCCAGCAGTCCAGCCCAGGGGGGAAACACCATATATTTT.

This CDR3 reads CASGLVAPTGQYQETQYF. The CDR3 DNA reads TGTGCTAGTGGTTTGGTTGCTCCTACGGGACAGTACCAAGAGACCCAGTACTTC. This sequence joins TRBV12-5 and TRBJ2-5, with 7 bases lining up with TRBD1. After removal of 0 bases from V and 0 bases from J, the junction contained 10 bases not matched to a gene. The germline V gene has CDR1 LGHNT and CDR2 FRNRAP. The CDR3 covers 18 residues. The entire variable domain, with the rest obtained from reference TRBV12-5 and TRBJ2-5, is as follows: DARVTQTPRHKVTEMGQEVTMRCQPILGHNTVFWYRQTMMQGLELLAYFRNRAPLDDSGMPKDRFSAEMPDATLATLKIQPSEPRDSAVYFCASGLVAPTGQYQETQYFGPGTRLLVL.

Note on this clone: The junction departs from the called germline gene at one end, perhaps through a read error. Other DNA variants within this sample encode the same CDR3. The chain uses TRBV27 and TRBJ1-2; D ambiguous. CDR3 length equals 14 residues. Germline loops: CDR1 MNHEY, CDR2 SMNVEV (reference sequence). The CDR3 DNA reads TGCGCCAGCAGTTTATCGAACAGTAGACCAGGCTACACCTTC. Its translation: CASSLSNSRPGYTF.

In DNA form, the CDR3 reads TGTGCCAGCAGCAAAGTTCCTAGCGGGGTGGCTCAACAATGGGAGCAGTTCTTC. Translated, it gives CASSKVPSGVAQQWEQFF. The rearrangement links TRBV21-1 to TRBJ2-1; TRBD2 reflects the table's D call only, with no check against the DNA. TRBV21-1 is reported as a pseudogene. The CDR3 covers 18 residues.

CDR3 in DNA: TGCGCCAGCAGCGCGGCCAAGACTAGCGGCACAGATACGCAGTATTTT. Its translation is CASSAAKTSGTDTQYF. The chain is built from TRBV5-1 and TRBJ2-3; 8 nucleotides match TRBD2. V was pared by 4 bases and J by 1 base, with 8 bases of the junction left unmatched. Germline V CDR1 and CDR2: SGHRS, YFSETQ. This CDR3 is built from 16 residues.

V gene TRBV4-1 combines with J gene TRBJ2-7, with D uncertain. This CDR3 is 18 amino acids long. Trimming removed 0 bases from V and 2 bases from J, with 20 bases in between. CDR1 and CDR2 from the germline V gene are MGHRA and YSYEKL. Here the CDR3 reads CASSQDRVGSSPTYEQYF. For the CDR3, the DNA is TGCGCCAGCAGCCAAGATCGGGTTGGAAGCTCCCCGACCTACGAGCAGTACTTC.

The genes are TRBV11-2 and TRBJ1-1, with D possibly matching TRBD1 (5 bases). In germline, CDR1 is SGHAT, CDR2 FQNNGV. The CDR3 totals 15 residues. V lost 5 bases to trimming and J lost 0 bases, with 13 bases between them. The CDR3 DNA reads TGTGCCAGCAGCGCTCGTCGGGGGATGAACACTGAAGCTTTCTTT. As protein: CASSARRGMNTEAFF.

CDR3 in amino acids: CASSFILADTDTQYF. Here the CDR3 DNA reads TGTGCCAGCAGCTTCATTCTAGCGGACACAGATACGCAGTATTTT. The chain employs TRBV5-6 and TRBJ2-3, with 7 bases that match TRBD2. The V gene's germline CDR1 is SGHDT and CDR2 YYEEEE. The J segment lost 2 bases and the V segment lost 2 bases, leaving 5 bases of the junction unmatched. The CDR3 consists of 15 residues.

This chain links TRBV11-2 with TRBJ2-7; 9 bases are shared with TRBD2. Trimming took 0 bases from V and 3 from J; bases not matched to a gene: 6. Germline CDR1 and CDR2: SGHAT and FQNNGV. This CDR3 is 16 amino acids long. Here the CDR3 DNA reads TGTGCCAGCAGCTTAGATAGATTAGCGGGAGACTACGAGCAGTACTTC. Its translation is CASSLDRLAGDYEQYF.

The chain combines TRBV10-3 with TRBJ2-5; TRBD2 is a possible D gene (5 bases). Trimming took off 10 bases at V and 5 bases at J, with 23 bases between the two ends. The CDR3 consists of 15 residues. Germline loops: CDR1 ENHRY, CDR2 SYGVKD. The CDR3 sequence is CATAPRTPPVETQYF. The CDR3, as DNA: TGTGCCACTGCCCCACGGACTCCTCCGGTGGAGACCCAGTACTTC.

There are a few counts of this clone. This rearrangement joins TRBV19 to TRBJ1-4; TRBD1 matches at 7 bases. The CDR3 totals 14 residues. CDR1 is LNHDA, CDR2 SQIVND, per germline (reference sequence). Trimming removed 10 bases from V and 4 bases from J; junction bases left unmatched: 9. CDR3 sequence: CATSGGTDNEKLFF. CDR3 nucleotide sequence: TGTGCCACCTCAGGGGGGACAGATAATGAAAAACTGTTTTTT.

The chain combines TRBV20-1 with TRBJ2-1; tentatively, D is TRBD2 (5 bases). Germline-derived CDR1 and CDR2 are DFQATT and SNEGSKA (reference sequence). This CDR3 has 11 residues. The V gene lost 2 bases and the J gene lost 12 bases, with 11 bases spanning the gap. CDR3 loop: CSARQTSWQFF. In nucleotides, the CDR3 is TGCAGTGCTAGACAAACTAGTTGGCAGTTCTTC.

The chain has TRBV28 and TRBJ2-7; the match to TRBD2 covers 10 bases. V was pared by 6 bases and J by 0 bases, with 8 bases of the junction left unmatched. CDR1 is MDHEN, CDR2 SYDVKM, per germline. The CDR3 has 16 amino acids. As DNA, the CDR3 is TGTGCCAGCAGCCTACTAGGACTAGCGGCCTCCTACGAGCAGTACTTC. Encoded protein: CASSLLGLAASYEQYF. Complete variable domain (other parts from reference TRBV28 and TRBJ2-7): DVKVTQSSRYLVKRTGEKVFLECVQDMDHENMFWYRQDPGLGLRLIYFSYDVKMKEKGDIPEGYSVSREKKERFSLILESASTNQTSMYLCASSLLGLAASYEQYFGPGTRLTVT.

This chain joins TRBV27 and TRBJ2-2; 7 positions agree with TRBD2. The CDR3 runs 16 residues. The germline gives CDR1 MNHEY, CDR2 SMNVEV (reference sequence). V was clipped by 2 bases and J by 5 bases; unmatched bases: 8. Here the CDR3 DNA reads TGTGCCAGCAGTTTAGTCCAGCGGGATCGGACCGGGGAGCTGTTTTTT. The encoded protein is CASSLVQRDRTGELFF.

As regards this clone: One junction end disagrees with the germline gene, perhaps due to a read error. This rearrangement joins TRBV15 to TRBJ2-7, with a tentative D call TRBD1 (5 bases). The germline gives CDR1 LNHNV, CDR2 YYDKDF (reference sequence). CDR3 length: 15 residues. The CDR3 is CATRRDPPGCYEQYF. The CDR3 nucleotides are TGTGCCACCAGAAGAGATCCTCCAGGGTGCTACGAGCAGTACTTC.

The chain uses TRBV4-2 and TRBJ2-2; D remains ambiguous. Trimming left V 0 bases short and J 13 bases short, with 18 bases between. This CDR3 has 15 residues. CDR1 LGHNA and CDR2 YNFKEQ come from the germline V gene. In nucleotides, the CDR3 is TGTGCCAGCAGCCAAGAGCCGACCTCTCCCGGCGGGCTGTTTTTT. Encoded protein: CASSQEPTSPGGLFF.

V gene TRBV27 combines with J gene TRBJ2-7; 7 bases align to TRBD1. The germline V gene encodes CDR1 MNHEY and CDR2 SMNVEV (reference sequence). Germline trimming cut 0 bases from V and 6 bases from J; bases unmatched to any gene: 8. This CDR3 is 15 amino acids long. CDR3 amino acids: CASSLSAGQAPEQYF. CDR3 DNA sequence: TGTGCCAGCAGTTTATCGGCAGGACAGGCGCCCGAGCAGTACTTC.

This chain links TRBV2 with TRBJ1-5; tentatively, D is TRBD1 (6 bases). Germline V gene lookup returns CDR1 SNHLY and CDR2 FYNNEI. The CDR3 runs to 15 residues. The V and J ends lost 7 bases and 0 bases respectively, with 13 bases between them. CDR3 loop: CASNTGPDSNQPQHF. The CDR3 nucleotides are TGTGCCAGCAATACAGGGCCCGATAGCAATCAGCCCCAGCATTTT.

The J gene is TRBJ1-5, the V gene TRBV4-1, with TRBD1 matching 8 bases. Per the germline V gene, CDR1 is MGHRA and CDR2 is YSYEKL. This CDR3 is built from 17 residues. Trimming took 3 bases from V and 1 from J; bases not matched to a gene: 8. CDR3 bases: TGCGCCAGCAGCCAGTGGAGACAGGGGAAGAGCAATCAGCCCCAGCATTTT. This translates into CASSQWRQGKSNQPQHF.